This T cell receptor beta chain was retrieved from a study of cytomegalovirus exposure and HLA in healthy donors. Germline lookup yields CDR1 SEHNR and CDR2 FQNEAQ (reference sequence). V lost 4 bases, J lost 3 bases, and 21 bases lay in between. The CDR3 spans 18 residues. This clone was observed a handful of times. This PCR relied on a set of 60 Vbeta primers and 13 Jbeta primers. The repertoire was sequenced with immunoSEQ multiplex PCR; TCRdb's copy has only in-frame clones and lacks some. The repertoire includes fewer than 100,000 clones, 7.6% of them detected once, and 2.3% sits in the top ten. Source material: PBMCs. The genes are TRBV7-9 and TRBJ1-4; maybe TRBD1 (5 bases). This TCR was recovered from a middle-aged man in good health and CMV-seronegative. The CDR3 coding sequence is TGTGCCAGCAGCTGGTCGTCCAGGGTAAAATCGGCTAATGAAAAACTGTTTTTT. Residues: CASSWSSRVKSANEKLFF.